This TCR beta chain appears in the sequencing data of a study of molecular identifiers for immune sequencing clone quantification. TCRdb reanalysed the PCR reads using MiXCR and keeps one entry per CDR3 protein. The sample holds a few hundred thousand distinct CDR3 sequences, approximately 25% seen once. The CDR3 loop spans 16 amino acids. From germline, CDR1 is ENHRY and CDR2 SYGVKD. Trimming removed 0 bases from V and 4 bases from J, with 15 bases in between. The chain joins TRBV10-3 to TRBJ1-1; no clear D gene. Sequencing used naive CD8+ T cells from blood, with Jurkat cell RNA spiked in. Subset of the sample: FACS-sorted CD8+CD4-CCR7+CD45RA+ naive T cells. The TCR was taken from a human donor in good health. Some libraries in this study had Jurkat cell RNA spiked in. DNA for the CDR3: TGTGCCATCAGTGAGTCGGAGGCGAACATGAGCACTGAAGCTTTCTTT. Protein product: CAISESEANMSTEAFF.